This T cell receptor (beta chain) was retrieved from a study of T cells in Graves' hyperthyroidism and ophthalmopathy. Study-level information: Staff took peripheral blood when the initial diagnosis was made, before any treatment began.

This CDR3 is built from 14 residues. The V end lost 0 bases, the J end lost 7 bases, and 10 bases lay between the germline ends. Per germline, CDR1 SGDLS and CDR2 YYNGEE. RNA transcripts were the template for amplifying TCR beta CDR3 regions. With the HTBI primer set, the TCR CDR3 went through a first round of RT-PCR. Using its own MiXCR run on the multiplex PCR reads, TCRdb lists one record per CDR3 protein. In the table there are over 200,000 distinct CDR3 sequences, about a sixth of which are singletons. This chain connects TRBV9 to TRBJ2-2, with TRBD1 as a possible D gene (6 bases). The TCR was taken from a man aged 35-49 years with Graves' hyperthyroidism. The sequenced sample was blood. The CDR3 coding sequence is TGTGCCAGCAGCGTAGGTTCAGGGGTCGGGGAGCTGTTTTTT. Translated, it gives CASSVGSGVGELFF.